This entry concerns a single T cell receptor (beta chain). Seattle patients were enrolled while actively infected and followed longitudinally. Trimming pared 2 bases from V and 6 bases from J, leaving 7 bases between. CDR3 length equals 13 residues. Per the germline V gene, CDR1 is LGHNA and CDR2 is YNFKEQ. Using immunoSEQ multiplex PCR, the repertoire was profiled, and TCRdb retains in-frame clones only, with some absent. This sample has about 170,000 clones, with 70% to 85% found just once. These data belong to a study of blood T cell repertoires in COVID-19. About the research overall: Sites across the United States, Italy and Spain contributed samples from acute and convalescent COVID-19. The analysed material was cDNA or gDNA that came from T cells, B-cell-depleted T cells, or PBMCs.

The chain is built from TRBV4-2 and TRBJ1-4; D is uncertain. The sample was peripheral blood. This sequence originates from a woman aged 40-49 years with COVID-19, enrolled during active disease. The CDR3 DNA reads TGTGCCAGCAGCCAAAACAGTTATGAAAAACTGTTTTTT. Translating gives CASSQNSYEKLFF.